These 7 T cell receptor beta chains share one sample of origin, sequenced in a study of identifying expanded T cells in peripheral blood. The repertoire was sequenced with immunoSEQ multiplex PCR; TCRdb's copy has only in-frame clones and lacks some. Of around 100,000 clones in the sample, approximately 90% are singletons; the top ten hold roughly 15%. Sequencing was performed on blood. Receptor source: a person aged 18-69 years in good health.

This chain joins TRBV2 and TRBJ1-4; no clear D. Germline V gives CDR1 SNHLY, CDR2 FYNNEI. The CDR3 extends over 14 amino acids. Trimming took off 4 bases at V and 8 bases at J, with 14 bases between the two ends. This chain's CDR3 is CASSVELIREKLFF. The CDR3 coding sequence is TGTGCCAGCAGTGTCGAGTTGATCCGGGAAAAACTGTTTTTT.

The chain combines TRBV28 with TRBJ1-1; weak D call: TRBD1 (5 bases). The CDR3 covers 16 residues. CDR1 and CDR2 from the germline V gene are MDHEN and SYDVKM. V was trimmed by 4 bases and J by 2 bases, leaving 17 bases between them. In DNA, the CDR3 is TGTGCCAGCAGTTCGCGAGGGGCGCTGAAAAACACTGAAGCTTTCTTT. This translates into CASSSRGALKNTEAFF.

J is TRBJ2-1 and V is TRBV6-5; D may be TRBD1 (6 bases). Trimming cost V 5 bases and J 10 bases, with 9 bases left between them. Germline values: CDR1 MNHEY, CDR2 SVGAGI. The CDR3 covers 11 residues. The CDR3 loop is CASSPTGEQFF. CDR3 sequence (DNA): TGTGCCAGCAGTCCCACAGGGGAGCAGTTCTTC.

The rearrangement links TRBV5-6 to TRBJ1-2; D is undetermined. The CDR3 contains 14 residues. Between the trimmed V and J ends, which lost 4 bases and 0 bases, there was a span of 10 bases. CDR1 is SGHDT and CDR2 is YYEEEE in the germline V gene. The CDR3 DNA reads TGTGCCAGCAGCCCCGACGGAGCTAACTATGGCTACACCTTC. This codes for CASSPDGANYGYTF.

CDR3 sequence: CASSQISGGAYEQFF. In DNA form, the CDR3 reads TGCGCCAGCAGCCAGATTAGCGGGGGGGCCTATGAGCAGTTCTTC. The rearrangement joins TRBV4-3 to TRBJ2-1, with 11 bases lining up with TRBD2. Germline assignment: CDR1 LGHNA and CDR2 YSLEER. The CDR3 covers 15 residues. V lost 3 bases to trimming and J lost 8 bases; unmatched junction nucleotides: 6.

This clone was recorded once. This sequence joins TRBV11-2 and TRBJ2-7, with TRBD2 as a possible D gene (5 bases). V was pared by 5 bases and J by 2 bases, with 22 bases between. This CDR3 is 17 amino acids long. CDR1 and CDR2 (germline): SGHAT, FQNNGV. CDR3 amino acids: CASSPRELGFGTYEQYF. As DNA, the CDR3 is TGTGCCAGCAGCCCTCGAGAATTAGGGTTCGGGACCTACGAGCAGTACTTC.

The chain recombines TRBV14 with TRBJ1-1; D may be TRBD1 (5 bases). Germline V lookup: CDR1 SGHDN, CDR2 FVKESK. The CDR3 is 14 residues long. The V end lost 1 base, the J end lost 4 bases, and 10 bases lay between the germline ends. The CDR3, as DNA: TGTGCCAGCAGCCAAGCATGGGGGAGCACTGAAGCTTTCTTT. Residues: CASSQAWGSTEAFF.